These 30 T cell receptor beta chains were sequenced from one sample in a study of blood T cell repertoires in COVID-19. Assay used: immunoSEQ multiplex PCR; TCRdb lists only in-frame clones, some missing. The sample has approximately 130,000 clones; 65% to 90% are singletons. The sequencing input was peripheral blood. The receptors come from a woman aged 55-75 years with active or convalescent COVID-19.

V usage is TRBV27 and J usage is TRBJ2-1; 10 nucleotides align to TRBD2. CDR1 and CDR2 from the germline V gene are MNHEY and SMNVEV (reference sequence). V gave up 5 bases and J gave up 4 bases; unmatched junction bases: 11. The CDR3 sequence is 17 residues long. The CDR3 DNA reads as TGTGCCAGCAGTCCTGGGGTCCTAGCGGGAGATTACAATGAGCAGTTCTTC. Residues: CASSPGVLAGDYNEQFF.

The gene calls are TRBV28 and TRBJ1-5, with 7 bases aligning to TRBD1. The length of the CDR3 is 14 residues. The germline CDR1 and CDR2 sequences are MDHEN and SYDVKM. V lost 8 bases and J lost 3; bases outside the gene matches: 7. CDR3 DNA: TGTGCCAGCGGCGACAGGGTAGACAATCAGCCCCAGCATTTT. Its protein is CASGDRVDNQPQHF.

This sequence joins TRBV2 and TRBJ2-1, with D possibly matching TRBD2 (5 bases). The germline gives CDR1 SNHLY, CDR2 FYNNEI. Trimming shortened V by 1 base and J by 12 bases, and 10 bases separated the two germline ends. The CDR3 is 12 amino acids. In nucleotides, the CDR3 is TGTGCCAGCAGTGAAGAGAGGGTGGTGCAGTTCTTC. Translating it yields CASSEERVVQFF.

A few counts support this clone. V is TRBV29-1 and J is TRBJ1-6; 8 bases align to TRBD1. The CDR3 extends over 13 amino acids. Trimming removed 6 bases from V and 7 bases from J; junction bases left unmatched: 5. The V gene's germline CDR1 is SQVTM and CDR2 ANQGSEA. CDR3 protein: CSVADRVNSPLHF. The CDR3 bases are TGCAGCGTCGCGGACAGGGTAAATTCACCCCTCCACTTT.

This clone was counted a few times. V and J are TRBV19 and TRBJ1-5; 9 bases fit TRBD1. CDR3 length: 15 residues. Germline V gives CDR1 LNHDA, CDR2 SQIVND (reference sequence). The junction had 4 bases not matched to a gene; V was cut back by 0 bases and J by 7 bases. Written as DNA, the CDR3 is TGTGCCAGTAGTATAGATGGACAGGGGTGGCAGCCCCAGCATTTT. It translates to CASSIDGQGWQPQHF. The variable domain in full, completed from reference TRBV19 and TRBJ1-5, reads DGGITQSPKYLFRKEGQNVTLSCEQNLNHDAMYWYRQDPGQGLRLIYYSQIVNDFQKGDIAEGYSVSREKKESFPLTVTSAQKNPTAFYLCASSIDGQGWQPQHFGDGTRLSIL.

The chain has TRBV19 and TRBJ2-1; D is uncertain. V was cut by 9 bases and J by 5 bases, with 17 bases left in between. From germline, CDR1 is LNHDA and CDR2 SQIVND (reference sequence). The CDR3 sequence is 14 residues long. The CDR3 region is CASKRSISNNEQFF. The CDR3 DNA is TGTGCCAGCAAGCGCTCAATATCCAACAATGAGCAGTTCTTC. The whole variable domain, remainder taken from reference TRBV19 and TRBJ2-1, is DGGITQSPKYLFRKEGQNVTLSCEQNLNHDAMYWYRQDPGQGLRLIYYSQIVNDFQKGDIAEGYSVSREKKESFPLTVTSAQKNPTAFYLCASKRSISNNEQFFGPGTRLTVL.

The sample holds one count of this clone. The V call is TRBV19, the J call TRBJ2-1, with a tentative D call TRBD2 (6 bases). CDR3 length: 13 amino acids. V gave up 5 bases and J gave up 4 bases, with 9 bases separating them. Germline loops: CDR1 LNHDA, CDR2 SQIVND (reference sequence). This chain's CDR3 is CASSSGGYNEQFF. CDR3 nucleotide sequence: TGTGCCAGTAGTTCCGGGGGTTACAATGAGCAGTTCTTC.

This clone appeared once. The CDR3 sequence: CASSYSPPGINEKLFF. As DNA, the CDR3 is TGTGCCAGCAGTTACTCCCCGCCAGGGATAAATGAAAAACTGTTTTTT. The chain employs TRBV6-5 and TRBJ1-4; tentative D call: TRBD1 (5 bases). This CDR3 spans 16 amino acids. Germline V lookup: CDR1 MNHEY, CDR2 SVGAGI. Trimming shortened V by 0 bases and J by 5 bases, and 13 bases separated the two germline ends.

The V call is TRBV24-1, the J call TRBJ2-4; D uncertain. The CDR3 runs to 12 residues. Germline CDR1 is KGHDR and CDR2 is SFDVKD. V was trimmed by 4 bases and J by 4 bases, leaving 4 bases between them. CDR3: CATSDQKNIQYF. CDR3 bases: TGTGCCACCAGTGACCAGAAAAACATTCAGTACTTC.

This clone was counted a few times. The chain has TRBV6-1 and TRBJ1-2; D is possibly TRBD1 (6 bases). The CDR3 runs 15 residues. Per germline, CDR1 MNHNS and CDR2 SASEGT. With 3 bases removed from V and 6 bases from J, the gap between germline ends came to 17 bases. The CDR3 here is CASSEPGQPLDGYTF. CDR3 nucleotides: TGTGCCAGCAGTGAGCCGGGACAACCTCTCGATGGCTACACCTTC.

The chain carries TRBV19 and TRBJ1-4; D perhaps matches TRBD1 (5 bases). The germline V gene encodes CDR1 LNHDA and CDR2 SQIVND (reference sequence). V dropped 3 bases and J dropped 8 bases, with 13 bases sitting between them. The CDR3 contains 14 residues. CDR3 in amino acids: CASSIGRDSEKLFF. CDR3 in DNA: TGTGCCAGTAGTATCGGCAGGGATTCCGAAAAACTGTTTTTT.

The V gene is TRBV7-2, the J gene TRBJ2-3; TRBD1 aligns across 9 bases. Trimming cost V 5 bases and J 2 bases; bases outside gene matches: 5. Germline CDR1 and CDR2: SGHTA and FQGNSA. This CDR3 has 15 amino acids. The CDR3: CASSPDRGYTDTQYF. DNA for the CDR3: TGTGCCAGCAGCCCGGACAGGGGTTACACAGATACGCAGTATTTT.

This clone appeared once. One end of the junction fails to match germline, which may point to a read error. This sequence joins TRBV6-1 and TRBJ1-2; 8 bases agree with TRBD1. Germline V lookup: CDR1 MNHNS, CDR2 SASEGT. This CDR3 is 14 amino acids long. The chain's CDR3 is CASNEGQGDYGYTF. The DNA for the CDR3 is TGTGCCAGCAATGAAGGACAGGGTGACTATGGCTACACCTTC.

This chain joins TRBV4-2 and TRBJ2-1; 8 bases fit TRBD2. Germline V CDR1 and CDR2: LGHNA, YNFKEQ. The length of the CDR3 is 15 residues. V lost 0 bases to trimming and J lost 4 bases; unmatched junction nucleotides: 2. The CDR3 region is CASSQEQREYNEQFF. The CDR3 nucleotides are TGTGCCAGCAGCCAAGAGCAGCGGGAGTACAATGAGCAGTTCTTC.

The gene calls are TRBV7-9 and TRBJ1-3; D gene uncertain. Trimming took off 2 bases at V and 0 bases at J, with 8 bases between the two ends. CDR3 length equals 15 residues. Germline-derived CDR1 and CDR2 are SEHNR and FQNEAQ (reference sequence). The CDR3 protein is CASSLHPNSGNTIYF. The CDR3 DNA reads TGTGCCAGCAGCTTACACCCTAACTCTGGAAACACCATATATTTT. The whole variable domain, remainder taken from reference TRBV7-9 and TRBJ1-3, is DTGVSQNPRHKITKRGQNVTFRCDPISEHNRLYWYRQTLGQGPEFLTYFQNEAQLEKSRLLSDRFSAERPKGSFSTLEIQRTEQGDSAMYLCASSLHPNSGNTIYFGEGSWLTVV.

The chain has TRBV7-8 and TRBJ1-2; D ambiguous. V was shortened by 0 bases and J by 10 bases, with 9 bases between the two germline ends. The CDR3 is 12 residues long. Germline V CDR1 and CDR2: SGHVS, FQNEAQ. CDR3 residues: CASSLAYRDYTF. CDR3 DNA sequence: TGTGCCAGCAGCTTAGCGTACCGGGACTACACCTTC. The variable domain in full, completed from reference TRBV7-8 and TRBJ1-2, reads GAGVSQSPRYKVAKRGQDVALRCDPISGHVSLFWYQQALGQGPEFLTYFQNEAQLDKSGLPSDRFFAERPEGSVSTLKIQRTQQEDSAVYLCASSLAYRDYTFGSGTRLTVV.

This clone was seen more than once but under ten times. The CDR3 region is CASSVRGSFQTQYF. CDR3 DNA: TGTGCCAGCAGCGTTCGGGGTTCGTTTCAGACCCAGTACTTC. This chain connects TRBV6-5 to TRBJ2-5; possibly TRBD2 for D (5 bases). V was clipped by 6 bases and J by 6 bases, with 17 bases between them. CDR3 length: 14 residues. Per germline, CDR1 MNHEY and CDR2 SVGAGI.

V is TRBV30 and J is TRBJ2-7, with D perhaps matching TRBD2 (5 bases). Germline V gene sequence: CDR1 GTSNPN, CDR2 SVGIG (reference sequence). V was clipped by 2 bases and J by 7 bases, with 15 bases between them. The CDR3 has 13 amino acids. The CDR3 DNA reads TGTGCCTGGAGTCTGGGTGGGAGCGGAGAGCAGTACTTC. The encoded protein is CAWSLGGSGEQYF.

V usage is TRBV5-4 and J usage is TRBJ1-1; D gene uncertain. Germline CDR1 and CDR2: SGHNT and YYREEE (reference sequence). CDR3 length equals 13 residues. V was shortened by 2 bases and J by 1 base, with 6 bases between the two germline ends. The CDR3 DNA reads TGTGCCAGCAGCTTCGAGAAGAACACTGAAGCTTTCTTT. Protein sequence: CASSFEKNTEAFF.

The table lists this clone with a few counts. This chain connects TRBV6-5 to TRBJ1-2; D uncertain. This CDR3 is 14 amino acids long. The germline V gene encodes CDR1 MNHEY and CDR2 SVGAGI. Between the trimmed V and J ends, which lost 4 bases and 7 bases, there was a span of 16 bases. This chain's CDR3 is CASSFLRGEGGYTF. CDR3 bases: TGTGCCAGCAGTTTCCTCCGCGGGGAGGGTGGCTACACCTTC.

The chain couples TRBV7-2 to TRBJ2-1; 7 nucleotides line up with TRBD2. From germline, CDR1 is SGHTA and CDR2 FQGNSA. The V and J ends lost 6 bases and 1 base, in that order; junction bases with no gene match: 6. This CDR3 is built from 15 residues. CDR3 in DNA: TGTGCCAGCAGTCTTCTAGCGGAATCCTACAATGAGCAGTTCTTC. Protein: CASSLLAESYNEQFF.

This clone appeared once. The CDR3 loop reads CASSYFYSNQPQHF. CDR3 DNA: TGTGCCAGCAGTTATTTCTATAGCAATCAGCCCCAGCATTTT. The gene calls are TRBV6-2 or TRBV6-3 and TRBJ1-5; D is undetermined. V gave up 3 bases and J gave up 0 bases, with 6 bases separating them. The CDR3 is made up of 14 amino acids. Germline CDR1 MNHEY, CDR2 SVGEGT.

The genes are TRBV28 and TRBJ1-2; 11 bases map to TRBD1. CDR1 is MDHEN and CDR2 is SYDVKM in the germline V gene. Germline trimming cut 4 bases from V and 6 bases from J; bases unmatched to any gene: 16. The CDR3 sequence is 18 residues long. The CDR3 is CASSSQTGTGGIFDGYTF. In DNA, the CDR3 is TGTGCCAGCAGTTCCCAGACCGGGACAGGGGGGATTTTCGATGGCTACACCTTC.

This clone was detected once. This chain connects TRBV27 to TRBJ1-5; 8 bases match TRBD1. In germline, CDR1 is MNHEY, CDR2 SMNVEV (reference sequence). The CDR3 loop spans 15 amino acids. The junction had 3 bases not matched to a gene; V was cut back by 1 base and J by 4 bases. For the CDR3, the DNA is TGTGCCAGCAGTTTATATCAGGGGGCAAATCAGCCCCAGCATTTT. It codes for CASSLYQGANQPQHF.

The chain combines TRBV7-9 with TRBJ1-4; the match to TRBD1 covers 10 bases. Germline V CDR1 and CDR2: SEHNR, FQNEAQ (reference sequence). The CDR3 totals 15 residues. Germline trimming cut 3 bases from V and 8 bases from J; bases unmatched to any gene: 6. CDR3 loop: CASSFLGTGVEKLFF. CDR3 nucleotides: TGTGCCAGCAGCTTCCTTGGGACAGGGGTAGAAAAACTGTTTTTT.

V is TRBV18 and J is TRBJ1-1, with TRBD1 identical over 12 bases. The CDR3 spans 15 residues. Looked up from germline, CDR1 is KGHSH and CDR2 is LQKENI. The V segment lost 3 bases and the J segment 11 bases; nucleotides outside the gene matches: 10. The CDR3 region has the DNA TGTGCCAGCTCACCTGTGACGGGACAGGGGGCGGGGGCTTTCTTT. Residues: CASSPVTGQGAGAFF.

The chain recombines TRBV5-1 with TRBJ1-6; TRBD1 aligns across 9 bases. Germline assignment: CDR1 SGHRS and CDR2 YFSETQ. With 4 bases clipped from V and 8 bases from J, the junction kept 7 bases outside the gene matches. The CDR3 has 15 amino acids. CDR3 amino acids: CASSLRQGGDSPLHF. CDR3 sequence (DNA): TGCGCCAGCAGCCTACGACAGGGGGGGGATTCACCCCTCCACTTT. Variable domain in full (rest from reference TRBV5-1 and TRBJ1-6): KAGVTQTPRYLIKTRGQQVTLSCSPISGHRSVSWYQQTPGQGLQFLFEYFSETQRNKGNFPGRFSGRQFSNSRSEMNVSTLELGDSALYLCASSLRQGGDSPLHFGNGTRLTVT.

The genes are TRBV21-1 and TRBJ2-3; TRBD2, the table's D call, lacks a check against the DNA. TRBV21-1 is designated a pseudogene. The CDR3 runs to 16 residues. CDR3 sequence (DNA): TGTGCCAGCAGCAAAGACTCGGTGTTGTGGACAGATACGCAGTATTTT. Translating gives CASSKDSVLWTDTQYF.

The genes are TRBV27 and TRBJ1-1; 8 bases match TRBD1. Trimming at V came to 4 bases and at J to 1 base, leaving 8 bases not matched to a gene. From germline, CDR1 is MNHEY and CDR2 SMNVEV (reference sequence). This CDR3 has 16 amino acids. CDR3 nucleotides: TGTGCCAGCAGTTCATACAAAGGACAGGGGAACACTGAAGCTTTCTTT. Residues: CASSSYKGQGNTEAFF.

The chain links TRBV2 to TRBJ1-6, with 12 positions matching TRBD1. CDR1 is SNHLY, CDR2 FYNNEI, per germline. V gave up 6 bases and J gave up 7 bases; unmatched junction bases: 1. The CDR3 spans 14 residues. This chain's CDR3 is CASRGQGANSPLHF. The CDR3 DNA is TGTGCCAGCAGGGGACAGGGGGCAAATTCACCCCTCCACTTT.